This T cell receptor beta chain was observed in a study of early T cells in non-severe SARS-CoV-2 infection. This clonotype was seen more than once but under ten times. TCRdb re-analysed the 5' RACE reads in MiXCR, keeping a single row per CDR3 protein. This sample has under 85,000 distinct CDR3 sequences, with approximately 10% found just once. In germline, CDR1 is DFQATT, CDR2 SNEGSKA (reference sequence). With V trimmed by 2 bases and J by 12 bases, 15 bases remained unmatched. This CDR3 has 14 residues. This chain links TRBV20-1 with TRBJ2-7, with 8 bases identical to TRBD1. The sequencing used whole blood, collected at baseline. The origin of this receptor is an adult who was a healthcare worker with PCR-confirmed SARS-CoV-2 infection or an uninfected control (not recorded which). The CDR3 here is CSARRSQGALTAYF. In DNA form, the CDR3 reads TGCAGTGCTAGACGCTCTCAGGGGGCCCTTACGGCGTACTTC.